This T cell receptor beta chain is drawn from a study of spatial heterogeneity in lung cancer. Study-level background: On average, each unique TCR and UMI combination appeared more than ten times in raw reads.

The CDR3 is made up of 14 amino acids. Trimming stripped 5 bases from V and 4 bases from J, with 12 bases between. CDR1 is SEHNR and CDR2 is FQNEAQ in the germline V gene (reference sequence). TCRdb independently ran MiXCR on the 5' RACE reads; one entry per CDR3 protein. The sample shows under 14,000 distinct CDR3 sequences, under 6.5% of them seen only once. Specified time point: sample taken at primary tumor resection. Samples came from 72 TRACERx patients with untreated early-stage lung cancer. No cells were sorted before sequencing. The whole RNA sequenced was extracted from tumor, nontumor lung or frozen PBMC.

Specimen: PBMCs, collected at surgery. This chain uses TRBV7-9 with TRBJ2-1, with a tentative D call TRBD2 (5 bases). The receptor was isolated from a male donor with early-stage non-small cell lung cancer. This CDR3 is CASSHKDSYNEQFF. The CDR3 nucleotides are TGTGCCAGCAGCCATAAGGACTCTTACAATGAGCAGTTCTTC.